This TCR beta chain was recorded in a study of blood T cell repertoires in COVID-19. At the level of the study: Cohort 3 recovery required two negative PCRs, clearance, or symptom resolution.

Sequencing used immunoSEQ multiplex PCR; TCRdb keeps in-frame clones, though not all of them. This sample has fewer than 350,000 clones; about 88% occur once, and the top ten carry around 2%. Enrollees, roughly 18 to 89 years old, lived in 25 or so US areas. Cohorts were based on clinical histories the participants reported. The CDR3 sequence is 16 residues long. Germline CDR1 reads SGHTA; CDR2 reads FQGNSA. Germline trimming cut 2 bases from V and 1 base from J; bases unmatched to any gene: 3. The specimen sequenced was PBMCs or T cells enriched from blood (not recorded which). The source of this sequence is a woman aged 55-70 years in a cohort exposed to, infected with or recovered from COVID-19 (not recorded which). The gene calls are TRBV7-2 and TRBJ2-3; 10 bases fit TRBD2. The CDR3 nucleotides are TGTGCCAGCAGCTTACGAGCGGGAGGGCGCACAGATACGCAGTATTTT. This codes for CASSLRAGGRTDTQYF.